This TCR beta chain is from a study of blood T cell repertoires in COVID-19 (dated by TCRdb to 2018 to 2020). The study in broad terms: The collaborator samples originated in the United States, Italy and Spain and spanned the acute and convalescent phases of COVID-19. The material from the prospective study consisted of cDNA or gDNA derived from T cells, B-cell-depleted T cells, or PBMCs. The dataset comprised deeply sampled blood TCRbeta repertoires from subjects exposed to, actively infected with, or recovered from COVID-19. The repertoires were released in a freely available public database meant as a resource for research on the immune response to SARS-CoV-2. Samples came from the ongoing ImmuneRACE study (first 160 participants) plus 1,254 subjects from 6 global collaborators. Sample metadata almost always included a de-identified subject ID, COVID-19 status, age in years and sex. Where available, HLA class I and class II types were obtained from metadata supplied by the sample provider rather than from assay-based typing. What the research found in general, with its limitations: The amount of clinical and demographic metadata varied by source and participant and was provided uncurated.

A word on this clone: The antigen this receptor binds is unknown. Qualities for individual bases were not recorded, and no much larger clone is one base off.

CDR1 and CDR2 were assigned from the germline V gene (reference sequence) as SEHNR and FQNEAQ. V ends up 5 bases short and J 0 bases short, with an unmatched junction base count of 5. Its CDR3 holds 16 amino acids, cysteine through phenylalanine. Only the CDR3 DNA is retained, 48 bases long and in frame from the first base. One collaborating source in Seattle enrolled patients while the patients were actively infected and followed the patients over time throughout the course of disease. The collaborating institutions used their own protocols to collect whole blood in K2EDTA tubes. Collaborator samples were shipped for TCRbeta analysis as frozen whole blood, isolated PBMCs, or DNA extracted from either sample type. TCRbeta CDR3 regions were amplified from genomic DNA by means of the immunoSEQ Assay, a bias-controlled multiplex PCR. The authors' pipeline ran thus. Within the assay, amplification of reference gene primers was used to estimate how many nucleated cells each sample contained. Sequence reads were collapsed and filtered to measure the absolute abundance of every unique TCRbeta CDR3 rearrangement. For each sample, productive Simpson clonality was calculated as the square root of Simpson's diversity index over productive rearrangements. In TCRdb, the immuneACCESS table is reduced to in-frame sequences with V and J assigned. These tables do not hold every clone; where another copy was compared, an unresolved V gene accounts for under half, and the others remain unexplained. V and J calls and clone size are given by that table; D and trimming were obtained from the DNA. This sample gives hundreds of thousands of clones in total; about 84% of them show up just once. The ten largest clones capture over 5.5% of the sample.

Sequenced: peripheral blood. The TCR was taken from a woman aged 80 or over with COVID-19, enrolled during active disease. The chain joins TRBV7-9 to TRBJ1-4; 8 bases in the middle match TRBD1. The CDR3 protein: CASSQDREATNEKLFF. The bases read TGTGCCAGCAGCCAGGACAGGGAAGCAACTAATGAAAAACTGTTTTTT.